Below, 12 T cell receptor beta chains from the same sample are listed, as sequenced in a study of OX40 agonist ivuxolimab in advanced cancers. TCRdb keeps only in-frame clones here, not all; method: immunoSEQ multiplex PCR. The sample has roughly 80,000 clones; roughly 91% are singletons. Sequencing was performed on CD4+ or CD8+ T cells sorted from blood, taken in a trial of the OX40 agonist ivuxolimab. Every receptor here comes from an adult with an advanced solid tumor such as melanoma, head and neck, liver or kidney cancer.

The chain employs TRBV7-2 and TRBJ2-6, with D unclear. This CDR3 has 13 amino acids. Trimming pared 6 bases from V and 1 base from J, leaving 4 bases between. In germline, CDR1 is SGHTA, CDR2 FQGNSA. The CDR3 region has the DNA TGTGCCAGCAGACATTCTGGGGCCAACGTCCTGACTTTC. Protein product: CASRHSGANVLTF. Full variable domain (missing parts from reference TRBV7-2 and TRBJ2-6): GAGVSQSPSNKVTEKGKDVELRCDPISGHTALYWYRQSLGQGLEFLIYFQGNSAPDKSGLPSDRFSAERTGGSVSTLTIQRTQQEDSAVYLCASRHSGANVLTFGAGSRLTVL.

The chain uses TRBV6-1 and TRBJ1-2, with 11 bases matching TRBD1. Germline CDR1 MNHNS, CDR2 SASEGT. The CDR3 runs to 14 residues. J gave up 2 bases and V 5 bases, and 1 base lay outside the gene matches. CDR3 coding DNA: TGTGCCAGCAGTTGGACAGGGGGCAACTATGGCTACACCTTC. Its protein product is CASSWTGGNYGYTF.

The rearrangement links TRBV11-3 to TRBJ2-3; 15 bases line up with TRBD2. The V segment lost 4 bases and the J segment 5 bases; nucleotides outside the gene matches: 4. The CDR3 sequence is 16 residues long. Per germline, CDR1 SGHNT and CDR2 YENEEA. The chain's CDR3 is CASSYGLAGGRDTQYF. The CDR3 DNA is TGTGCCAGCAGCTACGGACTAGCGGGGGGGCGAGATACGCAGTATTTT.

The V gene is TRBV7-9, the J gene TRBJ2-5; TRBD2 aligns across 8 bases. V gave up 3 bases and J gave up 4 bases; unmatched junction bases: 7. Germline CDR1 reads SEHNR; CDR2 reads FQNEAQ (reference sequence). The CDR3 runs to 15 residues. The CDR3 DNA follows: TGTGCCAGCAGCTTGGGGACGGGAGGGGGAGAGACCCAGTACTTC. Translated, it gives CASSLGTGGGETQYF.

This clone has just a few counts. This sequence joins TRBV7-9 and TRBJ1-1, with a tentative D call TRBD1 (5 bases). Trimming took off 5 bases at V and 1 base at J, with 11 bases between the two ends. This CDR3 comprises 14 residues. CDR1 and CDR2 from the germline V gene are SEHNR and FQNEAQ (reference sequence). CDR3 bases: TGTGCCAGCAGCCTGACAGCGACGAACACTGAAGCTTTCTTT. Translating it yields CASSLTATNTEAFF.

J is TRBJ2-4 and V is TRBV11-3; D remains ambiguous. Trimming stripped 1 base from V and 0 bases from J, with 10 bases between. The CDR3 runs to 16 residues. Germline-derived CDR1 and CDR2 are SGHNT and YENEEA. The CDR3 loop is CASSLGNSVAKNIQYF. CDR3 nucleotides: TGTGCCAGCAGCTTAGGGAACAGTGTAGCCAAAAACATTCAGTACTTC.

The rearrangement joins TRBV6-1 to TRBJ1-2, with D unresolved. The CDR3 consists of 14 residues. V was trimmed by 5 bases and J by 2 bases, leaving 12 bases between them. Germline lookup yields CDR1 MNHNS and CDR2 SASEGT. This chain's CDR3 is CASSLSAPNYGYTF. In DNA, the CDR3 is TGTGCCAGCAGTTTGAGCGCCCCAAACTATGGCTACACCTTC.

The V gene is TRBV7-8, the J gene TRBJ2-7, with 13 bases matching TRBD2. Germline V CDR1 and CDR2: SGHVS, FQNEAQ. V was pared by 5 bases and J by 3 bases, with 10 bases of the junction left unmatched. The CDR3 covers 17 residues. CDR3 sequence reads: CASSLPVTSGRFYEQYF. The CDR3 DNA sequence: TGTGCCAGCAGCCTCCCGGTGACTAGCGGGAGGTTCTACGAGCAGTACTTC.

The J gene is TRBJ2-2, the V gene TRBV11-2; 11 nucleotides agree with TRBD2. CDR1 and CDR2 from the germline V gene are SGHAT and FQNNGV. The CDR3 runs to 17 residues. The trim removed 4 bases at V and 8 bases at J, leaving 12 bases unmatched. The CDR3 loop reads CASSSLAGGWVGGELFF. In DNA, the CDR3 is TGTGCCAGCAGCTCCCTAGCGGGAGGTTGGGTTGGGGGGGAGCTGTTTTTT. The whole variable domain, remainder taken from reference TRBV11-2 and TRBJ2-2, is EAGVAQSPRYKIIEKRQSVAFWCNPISGHATLYWYQQILGQGPKLLIQFQNNGVVDDSQLPKDRFSAERLKGVDSTLKIQPAKLEDSAVYLCASSSLAGGWVGGELFFGEGSRLTVL.

The CDR3 DNA is TGCGCCAGCAGCTTGCGTGGCCTAGCGGGTACTAGTGGCACAGATACGCAGTATTTT. It codes for CASSLRGLAGTSGTDTQYF. This chain connects TRBV5-1 to TRBJ2-3; 8 positions agree with TRBD2. The CDR3 sequence is 19 residues long. The germline gives CDR1 SGHRS, CDR2 YFSETQ. The V segment lost 1 base and the J segment 1 base; nucleotides outside the gene matches: 14.

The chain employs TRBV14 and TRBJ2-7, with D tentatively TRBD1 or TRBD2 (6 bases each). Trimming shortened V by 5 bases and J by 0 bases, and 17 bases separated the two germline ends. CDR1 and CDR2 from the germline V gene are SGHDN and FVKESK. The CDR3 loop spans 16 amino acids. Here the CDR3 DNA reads TGTGCCAGCAGCTTACGGAGGGGGTCAAACTCCTACGAGCAGTACTTC. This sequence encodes CASSLRRGSNSYEQYF.

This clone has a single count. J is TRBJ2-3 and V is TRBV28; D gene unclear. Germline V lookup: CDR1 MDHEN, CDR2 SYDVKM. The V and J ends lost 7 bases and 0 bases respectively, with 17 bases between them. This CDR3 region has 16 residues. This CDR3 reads CASKPAGLSSTDTQYF. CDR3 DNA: TGTGCCAGCAAGCCGGCAGGCCTTTCTAGCACAGATACGCAGTATTTT.